This TCR beta chain came from a study of human T cells and chemical hapten exposure. Across the whole study: Largely, small differences in pooled library volume made per-sample TCR yields vary.

This clonotype was recorded many times. Its antigen is still unknown. Whole blood that had not been fractionated was the source of extracted total RNA. The study's library attached unique molecular identifiers to single cDNA molecules. Authors' analysis steps: Samples had a median of around 92,000 TCRs, ranging roughly 20,000 to 690,600. MiXCR was run by TCRdb on the 5' RACE reads, yielding one entry per CDR3 protein. It is TCRdb's table, rather than the study itself, that gives the V and J calls and clone size. The sample lists about 140,000 distinct CDR3 sequences; 4.1% were seen once. CDR1 and CDR2 from the germline V gene are MNHNS and SASEGT. Trimming cost V 7 bases and J 8 bases, with 12 bases left between them. This CDR3 region has 12 residues. Study-level findings and limits: No shift was seen in TCRs above 1 in 1000 frequency with DPC sensitization.

This clonotype was sampled from a female donor in good health. This chain connects TRBV6-1 to TRBJ1-5; no firm D call. The CDR3 bases are TGTGCCAGCATATCAAATCGGGAGCCCCAGCATTTT. This encodes CASISNREPQHF.